This T cell receptor beta chain emerged from a study of OX40 agonist ivuxolimab in advanced cancers. The overall study: Patients were infused with ivuxolimab every 2 weeks at 0.01 to 10 mg/kg.

Germline values: CDR1 SGHDT, CDR2 YYEEEE. This CDR3 comprises 14 residues. Trimming pared 3 bases from V and 3 bases from J, leaving 13 bases between. The protocol was immunoSEQ multiplex PCR, while the TCRdb copy is restricted to in-frame clones and leaves out a portion. Of about 53,000 clones listed, approximately 92% were seen once; the top ten hold roughly 11%. Sample: CD4+ or CD8+ T cells sorted from blood, taken in a trial of the OX40 agonist ivuxolimab. This rearrangement joins TRBV5-6 to TRBJ2-7; possibly TRBD2 for D (5 bases). The receptor's source is an adult with an advanced solid tumor such as melanoma, head and neck, liver or kidney cancer. The CDR3 protein is CASSSRGYLYEQYF. DNA of the CDR3: TGTGCCAGCAGCTCCCGAGGGTATCTCTACGAGCAGTACTTC.